The 9 T cell receptor beta chains reported below all come from one sample, sequenced in a study of blood T cell repertoires in COVID-19. Clones were sequenced by immunoSEQ multiplex PCR, and TCRdb holds only the in-frame ones, with some missing. Found here are 250,000 to 300,000 clones, roughly 93% of them singletons; the top ten hold about 2.3%. The sample comprised PBMCs or T cells enriched from blood (not recorded which). The source is a woman in her 40s with acute COVID-19.

The chain joins TRBV28 to TRBJ2-4; D is possibly TRBD2 (5 bases). V lost 7 bases, J lost 2 bases, and 15 bases lay in between. The CDR3 length is 15 residues. Germline values: CDR1 MDHEN, CDR2 SYDVKM. CDR3 in amino acids: CASTNPPGSKNIQYF. The CDR3 DNA sequence: TGTGCCAGCACGAACCCTCCGGGATCCAAAAACATTCAGTACTTC.

This rearrangement joins TRBV5-5 to TRBJ1-3; D remains unclear. CDR1 and CDR2 from the germline V gene are SGHKS and YYEKEE (reference sequence). Trimming cost V 0 bases and J 1 base, with 5 bases left between them. This CDR3 spans 14 amino acids. For the CDR3, the DNA is TGTGCCAGCAGCTTGGCCGAGTCTGGAAACACCATATATTTT. Its protein is CASSLAESGNTIYF.

The rearrangement uses TRBV28 and TRBJ2-4, with 8 bases lining up with TRBD1. Germline trimming cut 4 bases from V and 9 bases from J; bases unmatched to any gene: 5. CDR3 size: 13 residues. CDR1 and CDR2 from the germline V gene are MDHEN and SYDVKM. As DNA, the CDR3 is TGTGCCAGCAGTTCGGTAGACAGGGGCATTCAGTACTTC. Its protein is CASSSVDRGIQYF. Full variable domain (missing parts from reference TRBV28 and TRBJ2-4): DVKVTQSSRYLVKRTGEKVFLECVQDMDHENMFWYRQDPGLGLRLIYFSYDVKMKEKGDIPEGYSVSREKKERFSLILESASTNQTSMYLCASSSVDRGIQYFGAGTRLSVL.

The rearrangement uses TRBV6-4 and TRBJ2-7, with 9 bases that match TRBD2. The germline CDR1 and CDR2 sequences are MRHNA and SNTAGT. Losses at the gene ends were 9 bases for V and 1 base for J; bases not matched to a gene: 16. CDR3 length: 17 residues. CDR3 DNA: TGTGCCAGTCCGGCCGGGACTAGCAGCTTAATTTCCTACGAGCAGTACTTC. Translated: CASPAGTSSLISYEQYF.

The chain joins TRBV4-3 to TRBJ2-1; TRBD1 matches 8 bases. The CDR3 has 15 residues. Looked up from germline, CDR1 is LGHNA and CDR2 is YSLEER. With 0 bases clipped from V and 8 bases from J, the junction kept 6 bases outside the gene matches. The DNA of the CDR3 is TGCGCCAGCAGCCAAGAGGCAGGGGGCATCTATGAGCAGTTCTTC. Translation: CASSQEAGGIYEQFF.

This clone occurred a few times. The chain joins TRBV19 to TRBJ1-5; no definite D call. Germline lookup yields CDR1 LNHDA and CDR2 SQIVND (reference sequence). The CDR3 is 12 residues long. V lost 3 bases, J lost 3 bases, and 3 bases lay in between. The CDR3 sequence: CASSIYNQPQHF. CDR3 bases: TGTGCCAGTAGTATTTACAATCAGCCCCAGCATTTT. Based on the CDR3 plus reference TRBV19 and TRBJ1-5, the full variable domain is DGGITQSPKYLFRKEGQNVTLSCEQNLNHDAMYWYRQDPGQGLRLIYYSQIVNDFQKGDIAEGYSVSREKKESFPLTVTSAQKNPTAFYLCASSIYNQPQHFGDGTRLSIL.

The chain combines TRBV5-1 with TRBJ1-5; possible D gene TRBD1, 5 bases. V lost 4 bases and J 2 bases, leaving 19 bases between the germline ends. This CDR3 is 17 amino acids long. CDR1 is SGHRS and CDR2 is YFSETQ in the germline V gene. CDR3 sequence (DNA): TGCGCCAGCAGCCTGGGACCCTCAGGTAGTCGCAATCAGCCCCAGCATTTT. Translating it yields CASSLGPSGSRNQPQHF.

This sequence joins TRBV7-3 and TRBJ2-3; 8 bases agree with TRBD2. The J segment lost 7 bases and the V segment lost 5 bases, leaving 8 bases of the junction unmatched. The CDR3 loop spans 14 amino acids. Germline values: CDR1 SGHTA, CDR2 FQGTGA. The CDR3 nucleotides read TGTGCCAGCAGCGCGGGGGGATTAGTCCATACGCAGTATTTT. It specifies CASSAGGLVHTQYF.

The chain carries TRBV14 and TRBJ1-6, with 8 bases aligning to TRBD1. Trimming at V came to 3 bases and at J to 8 bases, leaving 15 bases not matched to a gene. The CDR3 runs to 18 residues. Germline CDR1 and CDR2: SGHDN and FVKESK. The DNA for the CDR3 is TGTGCCAGCAGCCAGAGTGGACAGGGTCGTACCGGTTATTCACCCCTCCACTTT. Amino acids: CASSQSGQGRTGYSPLHF. The full variable domain, with the rest looked up from reference TRBV14 and TRBJ1-6, is EAGVTQFPSHSVIEKGQTVTLRCDPISGHDNLYWYRRVMGKEIKFLLHFVKESKQDESGMPNNRFLAERTGGTYSTLKVQPAELEDSGVYFCASSQSGQGRTGYSPLHFGNGTRLTVT.